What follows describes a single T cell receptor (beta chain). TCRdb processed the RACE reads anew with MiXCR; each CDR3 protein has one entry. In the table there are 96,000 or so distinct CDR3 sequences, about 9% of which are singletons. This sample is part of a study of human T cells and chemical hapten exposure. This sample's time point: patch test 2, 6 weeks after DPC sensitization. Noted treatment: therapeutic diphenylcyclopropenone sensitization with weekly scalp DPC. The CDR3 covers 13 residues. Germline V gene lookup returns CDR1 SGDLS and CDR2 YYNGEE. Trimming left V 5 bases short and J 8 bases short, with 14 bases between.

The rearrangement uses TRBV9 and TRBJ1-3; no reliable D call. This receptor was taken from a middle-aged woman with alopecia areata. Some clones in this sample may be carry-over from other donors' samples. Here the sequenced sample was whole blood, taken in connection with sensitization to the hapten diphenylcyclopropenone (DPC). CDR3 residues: CASSSSSQDTIYF. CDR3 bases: TGTGCCAGCAGTTCCTCGTCCCAGGACACCATATATTTT.